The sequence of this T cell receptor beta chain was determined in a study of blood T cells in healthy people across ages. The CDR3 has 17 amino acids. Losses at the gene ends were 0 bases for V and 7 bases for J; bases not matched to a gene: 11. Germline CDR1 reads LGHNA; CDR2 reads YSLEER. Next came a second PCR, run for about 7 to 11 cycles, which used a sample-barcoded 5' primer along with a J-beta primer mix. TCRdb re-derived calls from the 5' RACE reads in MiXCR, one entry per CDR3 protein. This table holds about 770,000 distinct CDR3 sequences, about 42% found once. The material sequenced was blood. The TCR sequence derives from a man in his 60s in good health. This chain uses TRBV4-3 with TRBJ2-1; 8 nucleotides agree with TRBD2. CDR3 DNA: TGCGCCAGCAGCCAAGATCCCCAGCGGGGGAGTGTAAATGAGCAGTTCTTC. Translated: CASSQDPQRGSVNEQFF.